This T cell receptor (beta chain) is drawn from a study of blood T cell repertoires in COVID-19. Whole-study context: Whether acute or convalescent, the COVID-19 samples came from the United States, Italy and Spain.

Per the study methods: The authors estimated nucleated cell counts from reference gene primer amplification. The table came from immunoSEQ multiplex PCR; TCRdb's copy has only in-frame clones and leaves some out. From that table come the V and J calls and clone size; the DNA was used to work out D and trimming. The sample has about 39,000 clones; about 80% are singletons. Germline trimming cut 3 bases from V and 5 bases from J; bases unmatched to any gene: 4. The CDR3 covers 13 residues. The source of this sequence is a man aged 45-65 years with active or convalescent COVID-19. This rearrangement joins TRBV23-1 to TRBJ2-7; 7 bases are shared with TRBD1. TRBV23-1 is an open reading frame whose function is uncertain. Sequencing input: peripheral blood. CDR3 amino acids: CASSQHRGDEQYF. As DNA, the CDR3 is TGCGCCAGCAGTCAGCACAGGGGCGACGAGCAGTACTTC.